The clone carrying this T cell receptor beta chain appeared many times. The data stem from a study of T cells in Graves' hyperthyroidism and ophthalmopathy. RNA transcripts provided the source from which TCR beta CDR3 regions were amplified. The TCR CDR3 was amplified in a first-round RT-PCR using the HTBI primer set. TCRdb re-called the multiplex PCR reads with MiXCR, one entry per CDR3 protein. The sample contains 490,000 or so distinct CDR3 sequences, 15% to 20% of which appear only once. The clonotype was recovered from a woman in her twenties or thirties with Graves' ophthalmopathy. The sample comprised blood.

DNA of the CDR3: TGTGCCAGCAGTCCCGGACTAGCGGGAGGCTACGACGAGCAGTTCTTC. The encoded protein is CASSPGLAGGYDEQFF. The gene calls are TRBV2 and TRBJ2-1; 14 nucleotides agree with TRBD2. The J segment lost 10 bases and the V segment lost 5 bases, leaving 10 bases of the junction unmatched. Germline V gene lookup returns CDR1 SNHLY and CDR2 FYNNEI. The CDR3 has 16 amino acids. Drawing the rest from reference TRBV2 and TRBJ2-1, the complete variable domain is EPEVTQTPSHQVTQMGQEVILRCVPISNHLYFYWYRQILGQKVEFLVSFYNNEISEKSEIFDDQFSVERPDGSNFTLKIRSTKLEDSAMYFCASSPGLAGGYDEQFFGPGTRLTVL.